This T cell receptor beta chain comes out of a study of blood T cells in healthy people across ages (dated by TCRdb to the mid-2010s). Concerning the study at large: Template switching captured roughly one uniquely barcoded TCR beta cDNA molecule per two T cells in model experiments. The donors were split into four age groups: young (average about 16 years), middle-aged (nearly 40), aged (approximately 60) and long-lived (roughly 80). Donors of different ages were randomly distributed across sequencing lanes to avoid experimental bias. The study analyzed two additional independent replicas of 1 million unique cDNA reads from the same blood draw for two donors, one aged 18 to 30 and one aged 80 or older. To track age-related changes in TCR beta repertoire diversity, the study relied on deep sequencing normalized with unique cDNA molecular identifiers. Beyond this particular receptor, the publication reports: Compared with the aged group, the long-lived group had more naive CD4+ T cells, fewer expanded clones and increased TCR diversity, a pattern suggesting age selection. Estimates of total diversity from one million sequenced T cells were regarded as lower bounds and underestimates. Observed TCR beta diversity per million T cells fell roughly linearly with age, and a significant reduction was already apparent by age around 40. Observed TCR beta diversity correlated strongly with the percentage of naive T cells measured by flow cytometry. Conclusive comparison of naive and antigen-experienced compartments was prevented by the profiling of bulk unsorted PBMCs. Because donor CMV infection status was unknown, age-related changes in expanded clonotypes were potentially confounded.

The CDR3 runs 15 residues from the cysteine to the phenylalanine. The retained sequence is limited to the CDR3, 45 bases, with the frame set at the first base. V drops 1 base and J drops 0 bases, leaving 9 bases in between. CDR1 and CDR2 are drawn from the germline V gene: MDHEN, SYDVKM. The roughly 39 donors, aged about 6 to 95 years, were systemically healthy Caucasian individuals from Russia. Each donor gave 8 to 10 milliliters of peripheral blood, drawn into EDTA-treated Vacutainer tubes. Ficoll-Paque density-gradient centrifugation was used to isolate PBMCs, with at least 7 million obtained per sample. Total RNA was extracted from PBMCs with Trizol reagent, with at least 6 micrograms obtained per sample. For every donor, flow cytometry on a PBMC aliquot measured the percentage of naive CD45RAhigh/CD27high T cells. Turning to this clonotype: Its antigen is still unknown. Within one base of it there is no much larger clone, and no base qualities were kept.

The library was prepared using 5' RACE. Sequencing was performed on an Illumina HiSeq 2500. A second roughly 6 to 12 cycle PCR used a sample-barcoded 5' primer and a J-beta primer mix. A unique molecular identifier was introduced onto each TCR beta cDNA molecule by a template-switch 5' adaptor carrying 12 random nucleotides. Each sample yielded at least 3 million CDR3-containing paired-end reads. The Mint cDNA synthesis kit, primed by a TRBC-specific oligonucleotide, was used to synthesize first-strand cDNA from all RNA. Following uracil-DNA glycosylase treatment, all cDNA underwent a first 18-cycle PCR with the universal primers M1SS and BC2_uni_R. Turning to the authors' computational methods: For normalization, 1 million high-quality reads, each with a distinct molecular identifier, were randomly selected from each sample. Instead of being binned into consensus sequences, reads that shared molecular identifiers were thrown out. CDR3 identification, clonotype clustering and error correction used MiTCR with a Q25 quality threshold and the strictest error-elimination algorithm. A nonparametric unseen species model with Euler transformation was used to estimate a lower bound on total TCR beta diversity. TCRdb passed the public sequencing reads through fastp at Q25 and MiXCR, retaining productive beta sequences. Entries that share a CDR3 protein sequence are merged under the most common genes and DNA. TCRdb's processing, not the study's, gives the V and J calls here. Counted in this sample were about a million distinct CDR3 sequences; around 46% of them appeared once. The ten largest clones represent 13% of the sample.

The sequence came from a man aged 25-45 years in good health. The rearranged segments are TRBV28 and TRBJ1-1; matching of 5 bases hints at TRBD1 as the D gene. Source material: blood. The sequenced DNA is TGTGCCAGCAGTTTATTTCCAGGGCTGAACACTGAAGCTTTCTTT. Its protein is CASSLFPGLNTEAFF. Outside the CDR3, residues come from the reference TRBV28 and TRBJ1-1 proteins, so the full variable domain is: DVKVTQSSRYLVKRTGEKVFLECVQDMDHENMFWYRQDPGLGLRLIYFSYDVKMKEKGDIPEGYSVSREKKERFSLILESASTNQTSMYLCASSLFPGLNTEAFFGQGTRLTVV.